This T cell receptor beta chain was documented in a study of CD8 T cells in ankylosing spondylitis (dated by TCRdb to 2016 to 2017). Describing the broader study: To find TCR variants linked to disease, the study profiled T cell receptor beta repertoires in ankylosing spondylitis patients and healthy donors. The whole study cohort included 108 healthy donors and 20 to 25 ankylosing spondylitis patients. Peripheral blood was sampled, and synovial fluid was also collected from ankylosing spondylitis patients.

The investigation overall reported the following: Significant enrichment of the disease-linked clones was reported in matched synovial fluid samples from ankylosing spondylitis patients. Some motif variants were previously reported in synovial fluid and blood of reactive arthritis patients, suggesting common disease-initiation mechanisms. In peripheral blood, the disease-linked clones were found at relatively low frequencies and had a CD8+ phenotype. A TCR beta motif made up of several highly homologous amino acid variants appeared to be characteristic of blood from ankylosing spondylitis patients.

Data came from an Illumina HiSeq 2500. Quantitative 5'-RACE with molecular barcodes was the method used to prepare the TCR beta libraries. Regarding the original processing steps: A new computational method based on a probabilistic model of VDJ rearrangement was used to identify disease-linked TCR variants. TCRdb reprocessing: public reads trimmed at Q25 with fastp, clones called with MiXCR, in-frame beta chains kept. When rows share a CDR3 protein, they turn into one entry using the most common DNA and genes. The authors' filters were not applied to this entry. This sample is represented by around 890,000 distinct CDR3 sequences; about 11% of them were singletons. Together, the top ten hold just over 0.5% of the sample. Reading the germline V gene (reference sequence) gives CDR1 DFQATT and CDR2 SNEGSKA. Trimming removed 5 bases from V and 4 bases from J; the gene matches leave 6 bases unexplained. CDR3 length: 14 amino acids, cysteine to phenylalanine. This entry keeps only the CDR3 DNA: 42 bases, framed from base 1.

This clonotype appeared many times. What antigen it recognizes has not been identified. Base-call qualities are not available, and no considerably larger clone is one nucleotide away. This sequence originates from a male donor with ankylosing spondylitis. This chain is built from TRBV20-1 and TRBJ1-5; TRBD1 fits 9 bases in the junction. Sequenced: blood, either unsorted or a sorted T cell fraction (not recorded which). The CDR3 loop reads CSAGDRVRNQPQHF. The nucleotide sequence is TGCAGTGCTGGGGACAGGGTTCGGAATCAGCCCCAGCATTTT.